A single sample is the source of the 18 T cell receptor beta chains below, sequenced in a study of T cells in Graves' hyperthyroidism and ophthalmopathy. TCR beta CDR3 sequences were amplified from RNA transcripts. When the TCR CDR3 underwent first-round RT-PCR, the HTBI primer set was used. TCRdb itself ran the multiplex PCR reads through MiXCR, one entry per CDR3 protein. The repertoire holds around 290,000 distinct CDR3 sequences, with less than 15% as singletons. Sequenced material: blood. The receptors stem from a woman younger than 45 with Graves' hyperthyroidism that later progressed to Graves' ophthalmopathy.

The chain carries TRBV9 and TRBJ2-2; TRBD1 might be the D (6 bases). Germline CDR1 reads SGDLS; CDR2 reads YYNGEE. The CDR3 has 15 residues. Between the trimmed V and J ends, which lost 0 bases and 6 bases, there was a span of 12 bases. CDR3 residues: CASSVAEQGAGELFF. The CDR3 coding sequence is TGTGCCAGCAGCGTAGCAGAACAGGGAGCCGGGGAGCTGTTTTTT.

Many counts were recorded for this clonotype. In DNA, the CDR3 is TGTGCCAGCTCAGATACTTACACCGGGGAGCTGTTTTTT. It codes for CASSDTYTGELFF. The chain has TRBV18 and TRBJ2-2; D uncertain. The CDR3 has 13 amino acids. V lost 5 bases to trimming and J lost 3 bases, with 7 bases between them. Germline assignment: CDR1 KGHSH and CDR2 LQKENI.

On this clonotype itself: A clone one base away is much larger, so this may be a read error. This CDR3 is CSVEDRGRARDEQLF. The CDR3 nucleotides are TGCAGCGTTGAAGATCGGGGGAGGGCAAGGGATGAGCAGCTCTTC. The V call is TRBV29-1, the J call TRBJ2-1; 7 positions agree with TRBD2. Germline-derived CDR1 and CDR2 are SQVTM and ANQGSEA. The CDR3 loop spans 15 amino acids.

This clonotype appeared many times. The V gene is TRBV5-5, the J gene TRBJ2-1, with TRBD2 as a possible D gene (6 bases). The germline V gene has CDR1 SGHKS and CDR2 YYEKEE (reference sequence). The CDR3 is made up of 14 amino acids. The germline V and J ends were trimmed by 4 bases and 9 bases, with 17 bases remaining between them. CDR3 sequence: CASSPLSGVREQFF. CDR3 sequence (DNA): TGTGCCAGCAGCCCTCTTTCGGGAGTGCGTGAGCAGTTCTTC.

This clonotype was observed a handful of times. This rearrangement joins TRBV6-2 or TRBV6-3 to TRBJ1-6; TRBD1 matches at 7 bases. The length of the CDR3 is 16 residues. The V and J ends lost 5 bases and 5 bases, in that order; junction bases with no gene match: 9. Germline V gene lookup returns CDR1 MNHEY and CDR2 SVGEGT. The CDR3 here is CASSGKRDSHNSPLHF. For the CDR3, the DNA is TGTGCCAGCAGTGGGAAGAGGGACAGCCATAATTCACCCCTCCACTTT.

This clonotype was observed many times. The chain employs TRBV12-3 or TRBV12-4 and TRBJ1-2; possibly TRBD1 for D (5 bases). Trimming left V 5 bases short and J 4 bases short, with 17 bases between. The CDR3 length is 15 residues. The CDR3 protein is CASSPDTGASYGYTF. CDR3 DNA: TGTGCCAGCAGTCCGGACACCGGCGCCTCCTATGGCTACACCTTC.

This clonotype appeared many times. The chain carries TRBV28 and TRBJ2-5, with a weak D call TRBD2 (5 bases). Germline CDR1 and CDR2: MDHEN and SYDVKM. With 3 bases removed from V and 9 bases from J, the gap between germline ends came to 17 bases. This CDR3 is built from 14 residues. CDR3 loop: CASSLSDSGVPQYF. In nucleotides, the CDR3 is TGTGCCAGCAGTTTGTCGGACTCCGGAGTACCCCAGTACTTC. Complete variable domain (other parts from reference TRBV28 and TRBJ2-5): DVKVTQSSRYLVKRTGEKVFLECVQDMDHENMFWYRQDPGLGLRLIYFSYDVKMKEKGDIPEGYSVSREKKERFSLILESASTNQTSMYLCASSLSDSGVPQYFGPGTRLLVL.

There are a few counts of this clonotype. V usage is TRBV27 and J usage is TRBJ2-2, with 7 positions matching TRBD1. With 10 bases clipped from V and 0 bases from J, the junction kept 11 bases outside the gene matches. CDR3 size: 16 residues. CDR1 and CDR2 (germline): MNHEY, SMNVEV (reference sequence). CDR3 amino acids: CATSPFGTANTGELFF. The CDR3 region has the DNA TGTGCCACCTCGCCCTTCGGGACAGCGAACACCGGGGAGCTGTTTTTT.

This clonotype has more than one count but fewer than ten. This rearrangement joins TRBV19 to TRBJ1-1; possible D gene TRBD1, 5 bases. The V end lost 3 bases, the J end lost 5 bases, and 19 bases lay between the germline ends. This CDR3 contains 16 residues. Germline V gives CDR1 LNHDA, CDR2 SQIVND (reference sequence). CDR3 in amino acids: CASSIPLQYGGTEAFF. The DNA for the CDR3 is TGTGCCAGTAGTATCCCCCTGCAATACGGGGGTACTGAAGCTTTCTTT. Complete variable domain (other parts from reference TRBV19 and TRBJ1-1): DGGITQSPKYLFRKEGQNVTLSCEQNLNHDAMYWYRQDPGQGLRLIYYSQIVNDFQKGDIAEGYSVSREKKESFPLTVTSAQKNPTAFYLCASSIPLQYGGTEAFFGQGTRLTVV.

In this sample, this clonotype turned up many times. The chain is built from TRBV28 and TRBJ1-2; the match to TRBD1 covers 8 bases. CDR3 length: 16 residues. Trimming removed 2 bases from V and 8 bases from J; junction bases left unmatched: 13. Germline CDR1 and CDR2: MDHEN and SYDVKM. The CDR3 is CASSLGQGALYEGYTF. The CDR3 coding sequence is TGTGCCAGCAGTTTAGGCCAGGGGGCGCTTTATGAGGGCTACACCTTC.

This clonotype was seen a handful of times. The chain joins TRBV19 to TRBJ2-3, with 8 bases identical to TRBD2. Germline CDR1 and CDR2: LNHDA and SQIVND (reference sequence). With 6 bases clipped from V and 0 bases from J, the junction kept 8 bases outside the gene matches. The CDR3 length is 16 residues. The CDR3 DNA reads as TGTGCCAGTAGCCTTTATAGCGGGGCAAGCACAGATACGCAGTATTTT. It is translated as CASSLYSGASTDTQYF.

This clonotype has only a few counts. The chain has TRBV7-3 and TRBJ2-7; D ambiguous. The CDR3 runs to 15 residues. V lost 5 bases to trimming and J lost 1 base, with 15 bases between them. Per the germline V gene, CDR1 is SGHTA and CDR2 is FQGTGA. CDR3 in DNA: TGTGCCAGCAGCGCCGAGTGGGTCGGATCCTACGAGCAGTACTTC. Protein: CASSAEWVGSYEQYF.

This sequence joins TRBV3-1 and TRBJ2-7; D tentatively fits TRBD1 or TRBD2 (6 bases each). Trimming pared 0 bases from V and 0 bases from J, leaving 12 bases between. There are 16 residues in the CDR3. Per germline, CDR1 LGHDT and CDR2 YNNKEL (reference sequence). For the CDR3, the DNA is TGTGCCAGCAGCCAAGAGGGGGGCCCCCTCTCCTACGAGCAGTACTTC. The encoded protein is CASSQEGGPLSYEQYF.

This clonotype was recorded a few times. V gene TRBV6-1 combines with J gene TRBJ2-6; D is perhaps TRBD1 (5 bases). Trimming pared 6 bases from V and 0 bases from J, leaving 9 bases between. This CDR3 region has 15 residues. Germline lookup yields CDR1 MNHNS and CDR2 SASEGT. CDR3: CASSPGHSGANVLTF. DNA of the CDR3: TGTGCCAGCAGCCCCGGACACTCTGGGGCCAACGTCCTGACTTTC.

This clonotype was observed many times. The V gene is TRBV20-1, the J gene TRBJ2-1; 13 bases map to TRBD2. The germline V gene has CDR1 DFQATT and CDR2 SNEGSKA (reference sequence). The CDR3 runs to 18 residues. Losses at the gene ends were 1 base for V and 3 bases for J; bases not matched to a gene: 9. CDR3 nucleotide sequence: TGCAGTGCTAGAGTCGGGACTAGCGGGAAGGTCTACTACAATGAGCAGTTCTTC. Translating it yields CSARVGTSGKVYYNEQFF.

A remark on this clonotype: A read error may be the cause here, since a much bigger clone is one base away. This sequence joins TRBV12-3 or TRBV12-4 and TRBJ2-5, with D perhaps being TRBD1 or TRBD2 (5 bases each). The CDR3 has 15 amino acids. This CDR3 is CASSLGGRQQVTQYF. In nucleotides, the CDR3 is TGTGCCAGCAGTTTAGGGGGACGGCAACAAGTGACCCAGTACTTC.

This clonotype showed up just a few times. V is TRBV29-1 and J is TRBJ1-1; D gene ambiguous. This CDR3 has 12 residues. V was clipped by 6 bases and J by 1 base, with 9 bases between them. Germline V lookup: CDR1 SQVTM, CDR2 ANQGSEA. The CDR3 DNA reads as TGCAGCGTCCCGTGGGCGAACACTGAAGCTTTCTTT. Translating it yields CSVPWANTEAFF. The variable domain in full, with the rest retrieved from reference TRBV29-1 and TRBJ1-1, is SAVISQKPSRDICQRGTSLTIQCQVDSQVTMMFWYRQQPGQSLTLIATANQGSEATYESGFVIDKFPISRPNLTFSTLTVSNMSPEDSSIYLCSVPWANTEAFFGQGTRLTVV.

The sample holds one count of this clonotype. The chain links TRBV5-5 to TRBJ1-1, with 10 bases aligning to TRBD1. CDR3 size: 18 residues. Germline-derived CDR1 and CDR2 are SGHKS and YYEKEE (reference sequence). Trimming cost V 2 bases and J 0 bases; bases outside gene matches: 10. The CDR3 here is CASSLVGGQGGMNTEAFF. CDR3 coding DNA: TGTGCCAGCAGCTTAGTCGGCGGACAGGGGGGCATGAACACTGAAGCTTTCTTT. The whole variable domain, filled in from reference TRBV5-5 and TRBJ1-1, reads DAGVTQSPTHLIKTRGQQVTLRCSPISGHKSVSWYQQVLGQGPQFIFQYYEKEERGRGNFPDRFSARQFPNYSSELNVNALLLGDSALYLCASSLVGGQGGMNTEAFFGQGTRLTVV.